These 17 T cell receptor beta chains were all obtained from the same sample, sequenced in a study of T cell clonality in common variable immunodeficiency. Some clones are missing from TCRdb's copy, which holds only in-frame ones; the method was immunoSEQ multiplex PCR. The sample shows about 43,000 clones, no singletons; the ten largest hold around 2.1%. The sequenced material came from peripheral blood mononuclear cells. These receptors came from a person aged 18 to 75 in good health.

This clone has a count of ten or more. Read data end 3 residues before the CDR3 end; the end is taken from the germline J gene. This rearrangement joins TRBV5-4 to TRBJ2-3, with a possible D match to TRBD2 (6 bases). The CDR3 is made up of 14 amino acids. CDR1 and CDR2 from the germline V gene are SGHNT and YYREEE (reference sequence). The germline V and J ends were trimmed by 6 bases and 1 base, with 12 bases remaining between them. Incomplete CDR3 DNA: TGTGCCAGCACTCCACGCGGGGGCACAGATACG. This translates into CASTPRGGTDT. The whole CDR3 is CASTPRGGTDTQYF.

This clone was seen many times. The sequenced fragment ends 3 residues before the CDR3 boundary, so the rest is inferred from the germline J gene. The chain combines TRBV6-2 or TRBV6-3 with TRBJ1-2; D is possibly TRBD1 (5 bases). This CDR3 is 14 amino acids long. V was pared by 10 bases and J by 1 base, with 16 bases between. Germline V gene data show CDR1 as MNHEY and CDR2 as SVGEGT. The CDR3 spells CATVRGFNNYGYTF. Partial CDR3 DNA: TGTGCCACCGTGCGGGGCTTCAATAACTATGGC.

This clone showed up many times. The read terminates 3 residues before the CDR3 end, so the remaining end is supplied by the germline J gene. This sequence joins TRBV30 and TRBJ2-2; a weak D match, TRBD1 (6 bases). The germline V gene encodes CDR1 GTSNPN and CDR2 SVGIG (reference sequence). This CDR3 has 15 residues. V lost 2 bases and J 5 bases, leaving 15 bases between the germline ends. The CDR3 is CAWSLNSQGTGELFF. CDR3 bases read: TGTGCCTGGAGTCTCAACTCCCAGGGGACCGGGGAG.

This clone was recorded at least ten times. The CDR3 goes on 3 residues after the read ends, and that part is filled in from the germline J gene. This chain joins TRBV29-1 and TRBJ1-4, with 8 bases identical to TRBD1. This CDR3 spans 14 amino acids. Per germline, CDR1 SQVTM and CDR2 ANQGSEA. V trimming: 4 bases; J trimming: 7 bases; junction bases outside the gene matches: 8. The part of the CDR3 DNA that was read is TGCAGCGTTGCGGGACAGGAAATAGGTGAAAAA. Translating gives CSVAGQEIGEK. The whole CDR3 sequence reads CSVAGQEIGEKLFF.

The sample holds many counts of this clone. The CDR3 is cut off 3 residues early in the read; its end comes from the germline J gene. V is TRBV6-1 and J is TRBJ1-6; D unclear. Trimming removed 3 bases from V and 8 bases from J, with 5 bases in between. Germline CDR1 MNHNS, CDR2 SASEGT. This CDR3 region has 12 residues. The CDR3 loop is CASSDVDSPLHF. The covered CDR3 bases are TGTGCCAGCAGTGACGTTGATTCACCC.

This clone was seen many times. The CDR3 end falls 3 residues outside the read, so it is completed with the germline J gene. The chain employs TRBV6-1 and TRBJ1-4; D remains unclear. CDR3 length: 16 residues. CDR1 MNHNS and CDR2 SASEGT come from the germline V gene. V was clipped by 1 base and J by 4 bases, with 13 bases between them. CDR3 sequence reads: CASSEDDPRGNEKLFF. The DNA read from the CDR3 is TGTGCCAGCAGTGAAGATGATCCCCGCGGTAATGAAAAA.

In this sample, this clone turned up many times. CDR3 DNA (partial): TGTGCCAGCAGTGAAGAAACAGGACACAATCAGCCC. Translated: CASSEETGHNQP. Given in full, the CDR3 is CASSEETGHNQPQHF. The V call is TRBV6-1, the J call TRBJ1-5, with a tentative D call TRBD1 (5 bases). The read finishes 3 residues shy of the CDR3 end, and the germline J gene is used to complete it. Trimming pared 1 base from V and 3 bases from J, leaving 10 bases between. This CDR3 contains 15 residues. Germline V gene lookup returns CDR1 MNHNS and CDR2 SASEGT.

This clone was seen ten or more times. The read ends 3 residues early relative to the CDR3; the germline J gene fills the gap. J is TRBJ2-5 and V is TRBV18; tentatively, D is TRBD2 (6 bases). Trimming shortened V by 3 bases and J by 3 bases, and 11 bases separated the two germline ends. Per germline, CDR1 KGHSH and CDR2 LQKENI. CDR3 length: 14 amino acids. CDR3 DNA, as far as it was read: TGTGCCAGCTCACCGGAGGGGTGGGAAGAGACC. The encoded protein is CASSPEGWEET. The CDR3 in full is CASSPEGWEETQYF.

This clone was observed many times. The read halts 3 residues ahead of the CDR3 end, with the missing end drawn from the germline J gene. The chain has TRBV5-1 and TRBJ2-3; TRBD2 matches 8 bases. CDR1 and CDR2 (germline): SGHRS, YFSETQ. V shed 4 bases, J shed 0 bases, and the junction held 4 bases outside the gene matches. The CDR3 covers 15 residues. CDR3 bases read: TGCGCCAGCAGCGAATCTAGCGGGAGCACAGATACG. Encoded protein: CASSESSGSTDT. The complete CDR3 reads CASSESSGSTDTQYF.

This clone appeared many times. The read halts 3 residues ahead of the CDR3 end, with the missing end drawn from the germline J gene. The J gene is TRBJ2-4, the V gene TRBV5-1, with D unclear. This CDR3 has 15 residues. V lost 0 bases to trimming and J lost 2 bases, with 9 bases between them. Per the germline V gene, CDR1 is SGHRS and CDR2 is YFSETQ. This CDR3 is CASSLDLTSKNIQYF. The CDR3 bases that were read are TGCGCCAGCAGCTTGGACTTAACCTCCAAAAACATT.

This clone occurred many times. The CDR3 sequence is CASSLGGAQLPYGYTF. The sequenced part of the CDR3 DNA is TGTGCCAGCAGTTTAGGAGGGGCCCAGCTCCCCTATGGC. This chain connects TRBV28 to TRBJ1-2, with D perhaps matching TRBD1 (5 bases). The read ends 3 residues before the CDR3 terminus; that terminus is restored from the germline J gene. V shed 2 bases and J shed 4 bases, with 17 bases lying between them. Germline V gene sequence: CDR1 MDHEN, CDR2 SYDVKM. The CDR3 runs to 16 residues.

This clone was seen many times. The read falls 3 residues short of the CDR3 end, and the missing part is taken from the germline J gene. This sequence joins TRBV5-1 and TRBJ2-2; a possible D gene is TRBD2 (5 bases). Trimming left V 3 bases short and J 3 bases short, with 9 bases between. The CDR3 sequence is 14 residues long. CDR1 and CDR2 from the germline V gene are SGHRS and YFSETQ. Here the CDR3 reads CASSSGSDTGELFF. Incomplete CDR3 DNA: TGCGCCAGCAGCTCGGGGTCTGACACCGGGGAG.

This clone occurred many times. CDR3 amino acids: CASSLVGQGGYTF. Partial CDR3 DNA: TGTGCCAGCAGTTTAGTGGGGCAAGGTGGC. The rearrangement uses TRBV12-3 or TRBV12-4 and TRBJ1-2; D possibly corresponds to TRBD1 (5 bases). Read coverage stops 3 residues before the CDR3 terminus; the germline J gene supplies the remainder. CDR3 size: 13 residues. The germline V and J ends were trimmed by 1 base and 7 bases, with 10 bases remaining between them.

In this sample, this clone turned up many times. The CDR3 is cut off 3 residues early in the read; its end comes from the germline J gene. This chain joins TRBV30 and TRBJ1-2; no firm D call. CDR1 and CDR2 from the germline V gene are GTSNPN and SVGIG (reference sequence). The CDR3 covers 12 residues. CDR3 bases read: TGTGCCTGGAGTGTATCTATGGGCGGC. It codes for CAWSVSMGG. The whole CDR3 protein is CAWSVSMGGYTF.

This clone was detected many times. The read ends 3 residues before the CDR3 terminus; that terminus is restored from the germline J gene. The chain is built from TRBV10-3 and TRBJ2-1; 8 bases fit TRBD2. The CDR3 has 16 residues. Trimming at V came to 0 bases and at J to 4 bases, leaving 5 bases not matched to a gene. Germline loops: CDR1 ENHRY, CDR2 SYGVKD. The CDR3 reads CAISESISGGYNEQFF. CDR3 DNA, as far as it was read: TGTGCCATCAGTGAGTCTATAAGCGGGGGTTACAATGAG.

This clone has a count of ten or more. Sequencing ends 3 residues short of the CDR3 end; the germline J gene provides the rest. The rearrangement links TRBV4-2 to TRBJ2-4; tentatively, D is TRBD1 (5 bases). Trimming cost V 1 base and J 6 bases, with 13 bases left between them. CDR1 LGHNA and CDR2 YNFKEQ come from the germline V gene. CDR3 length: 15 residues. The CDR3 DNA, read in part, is TGTGCCAGCAGCCAAGTTGACAGCTGGGGAAACATT. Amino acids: CASSQVDSWGNI. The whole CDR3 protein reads CASSQVDSWGNIQYF.

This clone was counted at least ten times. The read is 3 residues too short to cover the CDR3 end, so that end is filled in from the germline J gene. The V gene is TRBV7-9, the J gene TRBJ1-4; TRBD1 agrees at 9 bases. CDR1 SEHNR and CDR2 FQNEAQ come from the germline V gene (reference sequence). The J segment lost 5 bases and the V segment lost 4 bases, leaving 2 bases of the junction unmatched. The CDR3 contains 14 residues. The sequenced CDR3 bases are TGTGCCAGCAGCTCGACAGGGGGGAATGAAAAA. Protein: CASSSTGGNEK. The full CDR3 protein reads CASSSTGGNEKLFF.